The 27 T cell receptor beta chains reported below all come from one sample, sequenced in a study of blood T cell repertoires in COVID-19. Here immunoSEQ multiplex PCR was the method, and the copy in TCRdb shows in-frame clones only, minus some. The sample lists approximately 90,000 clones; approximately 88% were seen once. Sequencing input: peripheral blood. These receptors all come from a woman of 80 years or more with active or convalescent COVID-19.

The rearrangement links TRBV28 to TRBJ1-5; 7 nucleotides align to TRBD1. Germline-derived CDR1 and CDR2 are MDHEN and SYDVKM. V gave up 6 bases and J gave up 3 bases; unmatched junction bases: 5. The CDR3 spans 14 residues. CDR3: CASSTGTDNQPQHF. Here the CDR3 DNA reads TGTGCCAGCAGCACCGGGACAGACAATCAGCCCCAGCATTTT.

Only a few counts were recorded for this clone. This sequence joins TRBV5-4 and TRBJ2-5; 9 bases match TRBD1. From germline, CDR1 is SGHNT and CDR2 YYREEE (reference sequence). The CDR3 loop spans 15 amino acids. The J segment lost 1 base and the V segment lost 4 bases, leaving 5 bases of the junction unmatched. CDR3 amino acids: CASSPTTGGQETQYF. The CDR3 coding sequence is TGTGCCAGCAGCCCGACGACAGGGGGCCAAGAGACCCAGTACTTC. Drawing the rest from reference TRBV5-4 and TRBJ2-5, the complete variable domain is ETGVTQSPTHLIKTRGQQVTLRCSSQSGHNTVSWYQQALGQGPQFIFQYYREEENGRGNFPPRFSGLQFPNYSSELNVNALELDDSALYLCASSPTTGGQETQYFGPGTRLLVL.

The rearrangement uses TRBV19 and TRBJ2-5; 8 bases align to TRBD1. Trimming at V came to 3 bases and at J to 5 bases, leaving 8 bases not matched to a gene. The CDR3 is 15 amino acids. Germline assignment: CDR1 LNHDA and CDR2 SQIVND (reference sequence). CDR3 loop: CASSIQGALSETQYF. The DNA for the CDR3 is TGTGCCAGTAGTATCCAGGGGGCCCTTAGCGAGACCCAGTACTTC.

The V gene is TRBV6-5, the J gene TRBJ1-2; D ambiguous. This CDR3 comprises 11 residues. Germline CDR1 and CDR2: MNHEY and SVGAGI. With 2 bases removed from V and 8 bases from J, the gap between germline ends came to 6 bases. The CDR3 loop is CASSYDGGYTF. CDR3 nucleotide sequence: TGTGCCAGCAGTTACGATGGCGGCTACACCTTC.

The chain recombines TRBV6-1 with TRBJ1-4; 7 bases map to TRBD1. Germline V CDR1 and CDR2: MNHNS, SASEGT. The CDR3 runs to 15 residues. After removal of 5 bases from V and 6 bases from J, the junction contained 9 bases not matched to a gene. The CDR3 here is CASSTQGGADEKLFF. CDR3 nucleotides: TGTGCCAGCAGTACCCAAGGGGGCGCGGATGAAAAACTGTTTTTT.

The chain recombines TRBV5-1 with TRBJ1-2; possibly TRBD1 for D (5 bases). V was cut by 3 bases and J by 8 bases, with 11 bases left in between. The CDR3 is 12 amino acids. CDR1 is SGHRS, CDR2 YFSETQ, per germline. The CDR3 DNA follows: TGCGCCAGCAGCTCAACAGGTAGCGGCTACACCTTC. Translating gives CASSSTGSGYTF.

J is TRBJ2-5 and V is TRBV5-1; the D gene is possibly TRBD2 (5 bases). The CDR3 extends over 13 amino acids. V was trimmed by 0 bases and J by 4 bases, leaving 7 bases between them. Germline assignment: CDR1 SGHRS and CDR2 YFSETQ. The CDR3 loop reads CASSLEGRETQYF. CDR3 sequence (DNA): TGCGCCAGCAGCTTGGAAGGGAGAGAGACCCAGTACTTC.

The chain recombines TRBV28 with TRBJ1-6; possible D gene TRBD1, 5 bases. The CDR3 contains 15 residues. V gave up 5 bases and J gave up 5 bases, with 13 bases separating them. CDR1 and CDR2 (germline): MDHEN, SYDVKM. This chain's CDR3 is CASSPPRGNNSPLHF. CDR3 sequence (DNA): TGTGCCAGCAGTCCCCCAAGGGGTAATAATTCACCCCTCCACTTT.

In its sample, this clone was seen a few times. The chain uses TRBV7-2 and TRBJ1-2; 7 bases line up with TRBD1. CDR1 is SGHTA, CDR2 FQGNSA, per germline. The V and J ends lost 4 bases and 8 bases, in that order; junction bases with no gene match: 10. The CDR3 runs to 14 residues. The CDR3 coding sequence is TGTGCCAGCAGCTCCAGAGGGGGCGCCTGGGGCTACACCTTC. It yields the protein CASSSRGGAWGYTF.

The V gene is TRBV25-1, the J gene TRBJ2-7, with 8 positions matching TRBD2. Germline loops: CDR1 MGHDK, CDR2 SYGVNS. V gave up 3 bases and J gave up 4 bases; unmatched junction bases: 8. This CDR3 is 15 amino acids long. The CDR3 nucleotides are TGTGCCAGCAGTGACCTGGACAGCGGGAGTTACGAGCAGTACTTC. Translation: CASSDLDSGSYEQYF.

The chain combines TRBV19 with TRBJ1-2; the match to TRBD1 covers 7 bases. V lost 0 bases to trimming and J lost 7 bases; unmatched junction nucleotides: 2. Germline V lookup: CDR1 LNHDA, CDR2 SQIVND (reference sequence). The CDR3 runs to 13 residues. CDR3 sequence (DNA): TGTGCCAGTAGTATAGAGGACAGGAGTGGCTACACCTTC. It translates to CASSIEDRSGYTF.

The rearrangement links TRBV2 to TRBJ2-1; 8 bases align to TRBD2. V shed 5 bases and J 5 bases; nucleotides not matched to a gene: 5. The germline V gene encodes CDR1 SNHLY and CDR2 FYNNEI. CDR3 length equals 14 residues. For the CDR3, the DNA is TGTGCCAGCAGTCCTAGCGGGCCCCACAATGAGCAGTTCTTC. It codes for CASSPSGPHNEQFF.

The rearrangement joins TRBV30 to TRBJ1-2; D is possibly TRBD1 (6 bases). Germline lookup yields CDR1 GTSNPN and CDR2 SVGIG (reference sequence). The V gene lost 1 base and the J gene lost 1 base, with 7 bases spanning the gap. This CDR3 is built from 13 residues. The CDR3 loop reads CAWSGTDNYGYTF. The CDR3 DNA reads TGTGCCTGGAGTGGGACAGATAACTATGGCTACACCTTC.

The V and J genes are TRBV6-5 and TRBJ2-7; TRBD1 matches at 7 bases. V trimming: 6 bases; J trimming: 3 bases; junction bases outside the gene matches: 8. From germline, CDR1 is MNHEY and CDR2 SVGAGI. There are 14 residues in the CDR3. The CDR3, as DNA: TGTGCCAGCAGCCGACAGGGTTTTGGCTACGAGCAGTACTTC. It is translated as CASSRQGFGYEQYF.

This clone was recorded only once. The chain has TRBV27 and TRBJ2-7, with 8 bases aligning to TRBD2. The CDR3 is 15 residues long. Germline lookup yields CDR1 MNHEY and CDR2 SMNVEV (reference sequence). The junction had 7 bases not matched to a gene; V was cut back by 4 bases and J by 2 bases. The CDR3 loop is CASSSRIAGTYEQYF. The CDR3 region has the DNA TGTGCCAGCAGTTCCCGGATAGCGGGGACCTACGAGCAGTACTTC.

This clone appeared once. The CDR3 DNA is TGTGCCACCAGCAGACAAGACAGGGGGATTAACGAGCAGTACTTC. This codes for CATSRQDRGINEQYF. This chain joins TRBV15 and TRBJ2-7; 9 nucleotides line up with TRBD1. This CDR3 comprises 15 residues. J was trimmed by 5 bases and V by 2 bases; bases with no gene match: 7. Germline V gives CDR1 LNHNV, CDR2 YYDKDF (reference sequence).

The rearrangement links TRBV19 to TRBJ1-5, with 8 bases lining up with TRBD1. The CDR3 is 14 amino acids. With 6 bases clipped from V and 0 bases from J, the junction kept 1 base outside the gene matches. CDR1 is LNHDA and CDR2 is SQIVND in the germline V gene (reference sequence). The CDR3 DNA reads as TGTGCCAGTAGCGGACAGGGTAGCAATCAGCCCCAGCATTTT. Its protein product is CASSGQGSNQPQHF. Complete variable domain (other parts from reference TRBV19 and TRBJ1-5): DGGITQSPKYLFRKEGQNVTLSCEQNLNHDAMYWYRQDPGQGLRLIYYSQIVNDFQKGDIAEGYSVSREKKESFPLTVTSAQKNPTAFYLCASSGQGSNQPQHFGDGTRLSIL.

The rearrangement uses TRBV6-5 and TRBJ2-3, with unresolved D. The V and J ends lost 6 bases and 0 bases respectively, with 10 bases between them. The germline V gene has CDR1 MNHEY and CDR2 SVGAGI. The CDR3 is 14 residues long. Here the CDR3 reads CASRALASTDTQYF. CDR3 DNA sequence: TGTGCCAGCAGGGCCCTTGCTAGCACAGATACGCAGTATTTT.

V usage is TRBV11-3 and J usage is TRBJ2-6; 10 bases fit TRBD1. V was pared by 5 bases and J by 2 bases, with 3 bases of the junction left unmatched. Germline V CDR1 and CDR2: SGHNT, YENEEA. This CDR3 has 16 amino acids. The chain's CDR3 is CASSLTGGAGANVLTF. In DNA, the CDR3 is TGTGCCAGCAGCCTGACAGGGGGCGCTGGGGCCAACGTCCTGACTTTC.

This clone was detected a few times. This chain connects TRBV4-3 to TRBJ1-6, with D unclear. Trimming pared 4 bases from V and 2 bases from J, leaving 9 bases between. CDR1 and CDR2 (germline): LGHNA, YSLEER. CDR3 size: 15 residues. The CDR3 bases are TGCGCCAGCAGCCTGGGCACAGCCTATAATTCACCCCTCCACTTT. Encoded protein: CASSLGTAYNSPLHF.

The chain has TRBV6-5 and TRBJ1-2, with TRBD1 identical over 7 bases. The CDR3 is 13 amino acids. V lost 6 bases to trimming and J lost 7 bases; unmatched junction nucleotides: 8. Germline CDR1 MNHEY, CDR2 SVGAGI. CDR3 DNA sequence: TGTGCCAGCAGCGCTACAGGGGTCCCTGGCTACACCTTC. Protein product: CASSATGVPGYTF.

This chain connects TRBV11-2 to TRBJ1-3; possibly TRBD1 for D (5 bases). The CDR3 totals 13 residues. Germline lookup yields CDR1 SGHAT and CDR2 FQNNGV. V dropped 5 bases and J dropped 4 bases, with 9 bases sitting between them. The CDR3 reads CASSRYRGNTIYF. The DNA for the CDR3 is TGTGCCAGCAGCCGCTACAGGGGAAACACCATATATTTT.

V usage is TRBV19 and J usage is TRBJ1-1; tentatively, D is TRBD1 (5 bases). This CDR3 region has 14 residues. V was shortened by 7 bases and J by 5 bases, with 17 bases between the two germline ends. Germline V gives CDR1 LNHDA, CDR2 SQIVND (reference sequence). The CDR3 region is CASITERGGTEAFF. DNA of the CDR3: TGTGCCAGTATTACCGAAAGGGGAGGGACTGAAGCTTTCTTT.

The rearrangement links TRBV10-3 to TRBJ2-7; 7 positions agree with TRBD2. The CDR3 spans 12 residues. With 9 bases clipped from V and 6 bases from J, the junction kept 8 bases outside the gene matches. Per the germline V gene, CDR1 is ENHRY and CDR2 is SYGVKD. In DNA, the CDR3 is TGTGCCATGACGGGAGGATTCGGCGAGCAGTACTTC. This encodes CAMTGGFGEQYF.

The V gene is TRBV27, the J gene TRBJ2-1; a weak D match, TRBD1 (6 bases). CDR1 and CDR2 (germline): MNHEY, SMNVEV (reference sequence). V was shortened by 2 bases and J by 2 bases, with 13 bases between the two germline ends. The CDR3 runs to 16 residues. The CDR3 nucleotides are TGTGCCAGCAGTTTAAGAGTAGGGGGACCCTACAATGAGCAGTTCTTC. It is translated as CASSLRVGGPYNEQFF.

CDR3 nucleotide sequence: TGTGCCAGCGGGGGGTTAGGTCCCTACAATGAGCAGTTCTTC. Translation: CASGGLGPYNEQFF. This chain uses TRBV28 with TRBJ2-1; the D gene is possibly TRBD2 (6 bases). Germline V gives CDR1 MDHEN, CDR2 SYDVKM. Trimming cost V 8 bases and J 2 bases, with 13 bases left between them. The CDR3 is 14 amino acids.

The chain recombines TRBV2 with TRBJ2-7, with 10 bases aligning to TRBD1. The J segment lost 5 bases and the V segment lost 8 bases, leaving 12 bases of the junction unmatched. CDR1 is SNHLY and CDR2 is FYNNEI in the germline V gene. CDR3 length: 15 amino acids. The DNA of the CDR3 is TGTGCCAGCGCTACGAAGGGACAGGGGACAAACGAGCAGTACTTC. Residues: CASATKGQGTNEQYF.